This T cell receptor (beta chain) was found in a study of tumor and adjacent non-tumor tissue in lung cancer. The template was RNA from unsorted bulk tissue. The normal lung tissue was taken more than 3 cm from the tumor edge. There are 15 residues in the CDR3. V lost 5 bases and J 5 bases, leaving 21 bases between the germline ends. The germline V gene has CDR1 DFQATT and CDR2 SNEGSKA (reference sequence). The library came from three nested PCR rounds adapted from ARM-PCR protocols. Via MiXCR, TCRdb re-called the multiplex PCR reads, giving one row per CDR3 protein. The table lists fewer than 55,000 distinct CDR3 sequences, roughly three fifths of them singletons.

Sequenced: distant non-tumor lung tissue. The source of this sequence is a woman aged 40-49 years with non-small cell lung cancer. J is TRBJ1-1 and V is TRBV20-1; D remains unclear. The CDR3 DNA follows: TGCAGTGCTCCGAGTACTCAGGTGGTTCAGACTGAAGCTTTCTTT. Translating it yields CSAPSTQVVQTEAFF.